Following are 27 T cell receptor beta chains from one sample sequenced in a study of shared T cell receptors in the human thymus. Clones were sequenced by immunoSEQ multiplex PCR, and TCRdb holds only the in-frame ones, with some missing. In the table there are 700,000 to 750,000 clones, around 85% of which are singletons. In addition, the sample was reused for a study of human thymus T cells.

Sequenced material: thymocytes. The source is a girl under two years old with a congenital heart defect.

On this clone: Other DNA sequences in the sample encode the same CDR3. The gene calls are TRBV5-4 and TRBJ2-7; 7 bases map to TRBD1. Per germline, CDR1 SGHNT and CDR2 YYREEE (reference sequence). V dropped 4 bases and J dropped 3; count of bases not matched to a gene: 4. This CDR3 region has 13 residues. The CDR3 protein is CASSPGQIYEQYF. In nucleotides, the CDR3 is TGTGCCAGCAGCCCGGGACAGATCTACGAGCAGTACTTC.

The chain recombines TRBV7-8 with TRBJ2-7, with D perhaps matching TRBD1 (5 bases). This CDR3 has 18 amino acids. V dropped 1 base and J dropped 3 bases, with 22 bases sitting between them. Germline-derived CDR1 and CDR2 are SGHVS and FQNEAQ. As DNA, the CDR3 is TGTGCCAGCAGCTTAGTTTCCTGGGGCCTAGGGGCTCGCTACGAGCAGTACTTC. The encoded protein is CASSLVSWGLGARYEQYF.

The chain couples TRBV28 to TRBJ1-2; TRBD1 agrees at 8 bases. The CDR3 is 15 amino acids. CDR1 MDHEN and CDR2 SYDVKM come from the germline V gene. The V segment lost 2 bases and the J segment 4 bases; nucleotides outside the gene matches: 6. The CDR3 nucleotides are TGTGCCAGCAGTTTAGTAACAGGGGGAAGCTATGGCTACACCTTC. Translation: CASSLVTGGSYGYTF.

The rearrangement links TRBV4-1 to TRBJ1-5, with D possibly matching TRBD1 (5 bases). V was trimmed by 1 base and J by 2 bases, leaving 6 bases between them. This CDR3 is built from 14 residues. Germline values: CDR1 MGHRA, CDR2 YSYEKL. The CDR3 region is CASSQARGNQPQHF. In DNA form, the CDR3 reads TGCGCCAGCAGCCAAGCCAGGGGCAATCAGCCCCAGCATTTT.

The chain carries TRBV12-5 and TRBJ1-1; TRBD1 matches 7 bases. Trimming removed 0 bases from V and 3 bases from J; junction bases left unmatched: 4. CDR1 and CDR2 from the germline V gene are LGHNT and FRNRAP. This CDR3 contains 15 residues. CDR3 coding DNA: TGTGCTAGTGGTTTGGTACCAGGGGGGTACACTGAAGCTTTCTTT. This translates into CASGLVPGGYTEAFF. Full variable domain (missing parts from reference TRBV12-5 and TRBJ1-1): DARVTQTPRHKVTEMGQEVTMRCQPILGHNTVFWYRQTMMQGLELLAYFRNRAPLDDSGMPKDRFSAEMPDATLATLKIQPSEPRDSAVYFCASGLVPGGYTEAFFGQGTRLTVV.

The V gene is TRBV11-2, the J gene TRBJ1-5, with D possibly being TRBD1 (5 bases). The CDR3 contains 14 residues. Germline lookup yields CDR1 SGHAT and CDR2 FQNNGV. Trimming stripped 5 bases from V and 7 bases from J, with 15 bases between. Here the CDR3 DNA reads TGTGCCAGCAGCAGCAGGGTTGTGTGGCAGCCCCAGCATTTT. Protein product: CASSSRVVWQPQHF.

A remark on this clone: The germline gene is not matched at one end of the junction; a read error may be the cause. This chain connects TRBV5-6 to TRBJ1-5; D is unresolved. Germline CDR1 SGHDT, CDR2 YYEEEE. The CDR3 is 14 amino acids. CDR3 coding DNA: TGTGCCAGCAGCTTGACAAATAGCAATCAGTCCCAGCATTTT. Protein: CASSLTNSNQSQHF. The whole variable domain, filled in from reference TRBV5-6 and TRBJ1-5, reads DAGVTQSPTHLIKTRGQQVTLRCSPKSGHDTVSWYQQALGQGPQFIFQYYEEEERQRGNFPDRFSGHQFPNYSSELNVNALLLGDSALYLCASSLTNSNQSQHFGDGTRLSIL.

This chain joins TRBV9 and TRBJ2-3, with a weak D call TRBD1 (5 bases). V gave up 0 bases and J gave up 14 bases, with 31 bases separating them. Germline V gives CDR1 SGDLS, CDR2 YYNGEE. There are 18 residues in the CDR3. The CDR3 here is CASSVEEFDSLKASKTYF. The CDR3 nucleotides are TGTGCCAGCAGCGTAGAGGAATTCGACAGCCTTAAAGCCAGTAAAACGTATTTT.

This clone was found once. The V and J genes are TRBV7-2 and TRBJ2-7; TRBD1 is a possible D gene (5 bases). The V end was cut by 1 base, the J end by 2 bases, with 12 bases between. Germline CDR1 SGHTA, CDR2 FQGNSA. The CDR3 is 15 amino acids. The CDR3 bases are TGTGCCAGCAGCTTAGTTGGGGCTCGCACCTACGAGCAGTACTTC. Its translation: CASSLVGARTYEQYF.

The V call is TRBV4-3, the J call TRBJ2-3, with 10 bases that match TRBD2. J gave up 10 bases and V 1 base, and 11 bases lay outside the gene matches. The CDR3 loop spans 16 amino acids. CDR1 is LGHNA, CDR2 YSLEER, per germline. The CDR3 reads CASSQAAGGRLVAQYF. The CDR3 region has the DNA TGCGCCAGCAGCCAAGCAGCGGGGGGGCGGCTTGTTGCGCAGTATTTT.

This clone was observed a handful of times. The chain joins TRBV23-1 to TRBJ1-1; 7 bases agree with TRBD1. TRBV23-1 is classed as an ORF, of uncertain function. The junction had 13 bases not matched to a gene; V was cut back by 2 bases and J by 1 base. This CDR3 contains 18 residues. The CDR3 spells CASSQVPGDRAWNTEAFF. CDR3 nucleotides: TGCGCCAGCAGTCAAGTACCCGGCGACAGGGCCTGGAACACTGAAGCTTTCTTT.

The J gene is TRBJ1-1, the V gene TRBV9, with 8 positions matching TRBD1. CDR1 and CDR2 (germline): SGDLS, YYNGEE. J lost 5 bases, V lost 0 bases, and 9 bases had no gene match. CDR3 size: 16 residues. This CDR3 is CASSVAPGGANTEAFF. DNA of the CDR3: TGTGCCAGCAGCGTAGCTCCAGGGGGCGCGAATACTGAAGCTTTCTTT.

CDR3 residues: CASSLSVENEQFF. CDR3 DNA: TGTGCCAGCAGTTTATCGGTCGAGAATGAGCAGTTCTTC. The chain joins TRBV27 to TRBJ2-1; no clear D. CDR1 and CDR2 (germline): MNHEY, SMNVEV (reference sequence). The CDR3 length is 13 residues. The V end lost 0 bases, the J end lost 7 bases, and 7 bases lay between the germline ends.

This chain joins TRBV29-1 and TRBJ1-3; 7 bases are shared with TRBD1. The V segment lost 7 bases and the J segment 2 bases; nucleotides outside the gene matches: 5. CDR3 length equals 13 residues. Per the germline V gene, CDR1 is SQVTM and CDR2 is ANQGSEA. Written as DNA, the CDR3 is TGCAGCGGTCGGGACAGAACTGGAAACACCATATATTTT. Translation gives CSGRDRTGNTIYF.

This chain uses TRBV28 with TRBJ2-1; 10 bases agree with TRBD1. CDR3 size: 17 residues. Trimming took 7 bases from V and 9 from J; bases not matched to a gene: 18. CDR1 and CDR2 (germline): MDHEN, SYDVKM. The CDR3 nucleotides are TGTGCCAGCACCACCTTTAGGGGACAGGGGAGTTTAGGTGAGCAGTTCTTC. Amino acids: CASTTFRGQGSLGEQFF. The full variable domain, with the rest looked up from reference TRBV28 and TRBJ2-1, is DVKVTQSSRYLVKRTGEKVFLECVQDMDHENMFWYRQDPGLGLRLIYFSYDVKMKEKGDIPEGYSVSREKKERFSLILESASTNQTSMYLCASTTFRGQGSLGEQFFGPGTRLTVL.

This chain joins TRBV19 and TRBJ1-2, with a tentative D call TRBD1 (5 bases). Trimming left V 9 bases short and J 5 bases short, with 16 bases between. Germline-derived CDR1 and CDR2 are LNHDA and SQIVND (reference sequence). The CDR3 has 13 amino acids. CDR3 protein: CASTDSPNYGYTF. CDR3 coding DNA: TGTGCCAGCACAGACAGTCCCAATTATGGCTACACCTTC.

The rearrangement joins TRBV5-6 to TRBJ2-7; D gene uncertain. This CDR3 is built from 17 residues. V was shortened by 3 bases and J by 4 bases, with 23 bases between the two germline ends. Germline V gene data show CDR1 as SGHDT and CDR2 as YYEEEE. CDR3 nucleotides: TGTGCCAGCAGCTCCACCAGATATATTGACAAAACATACGAGCAGTACTTC. Translation gives CASSSTRYIDKTYEQYF.

V and J are TRBV5-1 and TRBJ2-3; D is undetermined. CDR3 size: 17 residues. Between the trimmed V and J ends, which lost 3 bases and 2 bases, there was a span of 19 bases. Germline V gene sequence: CDR1 SGHRS, CDR2 YFSETQ. The CDR3 bases are TGCGCCAGCAGCTCGATTTCGGTGACACCCCTCACAGATACGCAGTATTTT. Amino acids: CASSSISVTPLTDTQYF.

The chain joins TRBV2 to TRBJ1-5, with a weak D call TRBD1 (5 bases). Per germline, CDR1 SNHLY and CDR2 FYNNEI. Trimming pared 3 bases from V and 7 bases from J, leaving 10 bases between. This CDR3 has 13 amino acids. CDR3 residues: CASSDRDRQPQHF. The CDR3 DNA follows: TGTGCCAGCAGTGACAGGGATCGACAGCCCCAGCATTTT. Together with reference TRBV2 and TRBJ1-5, the CDR3 gives the full variable domain: EPEVTQTPSHQVTQMGQEVILRCVPISNHLYFYWYRQILGQKVEFLVSFYNNEISEKSEIFDDQFSVERPDGSNFTLKIRSTKLEDSAMYFCASSDRDRQPQHFGDGTRLSIL.

The count of this clone is one. The V call is TRBV27, the J call TRBJ1-6; D is undetermined. The CDR3 contains 16 residues. Between the trimmed V and J ends, which lost 5 bases and 0 bases, there was a span of 11 bases. Germline CDR1 MNHEY, CDR2 SMNVEV (reference sequence). The CDR3 spells CASSPTLSSYNSPLHF. In nucleotides, the CDR3 is TGTGCCAGCAGTCCGACACTTAGCTCCTATAATTCACCCCTCCACTTT.

V is TRBV7-8 and J is TRBJ2-3; 10 bases line up with TRBD2. The CDR3 sequence is 16 residues long. Per germline, CDR1 SGHVS and CDR2 FQNEAQ. Losses at the gene ends were 2 bases for V and 7 bases for J; bases not matched to a gene: 9. The CDR3 reads CASSLSRTSGTNTQYF. CDR3 in DNA: TGTGCCAGCAGCTTATCGCGGACTAGCGGAACGAATACGCAGTATTTT.

The J gene is TRBJ2-3, the V gene TRBV19, with D perhaps matching TRBD2 (7 bases). With 5 bases removed from V and 2 bases from J, the gap between germline ends came to 17 bases. CDR3 length: 16 amino acids. The germline CDR1 and CDR2 sequences are LNHDA and SQIVND (reference sequence). The CDR3 nucleotides are TGTGCCAGTAGTCCAGGGGACTACGAGTACACAGATACGCAGTATTTT. Protein sequence: CASSPGDYEYTDTQYF. The full variable domain, rest sourced from reference TRBV19 and TRBJ2-3, is DGGITQSPKYLFRKEGQNVTLSCEQNLNHDAMYWYRQDPGQGLRLIYYSQIVNDFQKGDIAEGYSVSREKKESFPLTVTSAQKNPTAFYLCASSPGDYEYTDTQYFGPGTRLTVL.

The rearrangement links TRBV15 to TRBJ2-7, with D uncertain. CDR1 is LNHNV, CDR2 YYDKDF, per germline (reference sequence). V was trimmed by 5 bases and J by 4 bases, leaving 9 bases between them. The CDR3 contains 12 residues. CDR3 in amino acids: CATSSVSYEQYF. CDR3 DNA: TGTGCCACCAGCTCAGTCAGTTACGAGCAGTACTTC.

V usage is TRBV14 and J usage is TRBJ2-1; 7 positions match TRBD2. CDR1 SGHDN and CDR2 FVKESK come from the germline V gene. Trimming cost V 3 bases and J 10 bases; bases outside gene matches: 15. The CDR3 has 16 amino acids. CDR3 DNA sequence: TGTGCCAGCAGCCAGCCGGTTGGACTAGTATCAGGGGAGCAGTTCTTC. It translates to CASSQPVGLVSGEQFF.

The J gene is TRBJ1-2, the V gene TRBV6-5; D is unclear. The CDR3 has 15 residues. Germline lookup yields CDR1 MNHEY and CDR2 SVGAGI. V was trimmed by 5 bases and J by 5 bases, leaving 18 bases between them. The CDR3 protein is CASSPTSQNVYGYTF. For the CDR3, the DNA is TGTGCCAGCAGTCCCACATCACAGAACGTTTATGGCTACACCTTC.

The chain uses TRBV15 and TRBJ1-1; possible D gene TRBD1, 6 bases. Germline CDR1 reads LNHNV; CDR2 reads YYDKDF (reference sequence). The V and J ends lost 5 bases and 13 bases respectively, with 17 bases between them. The CDR3 runs 12 residues. The CDR3 spells CATSEGGGGGFF. Written as DNA, the CDR3 is TGTGCCACCAGCGAGGGGGGGGGCGGTGGTTTCTTT.

The genes are TRBV6-1 and TRBJ2-5; 9 bases line up with TRBD2. Unmatched junction bases numbered 13, after V lost 4 bases and J lost 4 bases. The CDR3 covers 17 residues. CDR1 is MNHNS and CDR2 is SASEGT in the germline V gene. The CDR3 coding sequence is TGTGCCAGCAGTGGGAAGCGGGGGGCCTACTTAGGAGAGACCCAGTACTTC. It is translated as CASSGKRGAYLGETQYF.